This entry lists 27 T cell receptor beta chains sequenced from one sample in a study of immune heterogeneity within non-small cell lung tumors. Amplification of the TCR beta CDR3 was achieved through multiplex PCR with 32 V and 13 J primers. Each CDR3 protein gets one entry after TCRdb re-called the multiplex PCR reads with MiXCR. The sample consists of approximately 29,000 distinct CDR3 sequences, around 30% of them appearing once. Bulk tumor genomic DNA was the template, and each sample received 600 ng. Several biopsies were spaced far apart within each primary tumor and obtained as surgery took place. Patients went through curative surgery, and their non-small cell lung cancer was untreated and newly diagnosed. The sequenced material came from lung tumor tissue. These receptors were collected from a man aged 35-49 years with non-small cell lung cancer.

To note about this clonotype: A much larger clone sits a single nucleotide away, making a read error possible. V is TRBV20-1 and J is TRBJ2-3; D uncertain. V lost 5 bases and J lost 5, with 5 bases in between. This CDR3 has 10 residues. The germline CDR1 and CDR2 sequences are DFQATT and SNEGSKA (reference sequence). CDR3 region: CSAARDTQYF. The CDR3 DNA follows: TGCAGTGCTGCCCGAGATACGCAGTATTTT.

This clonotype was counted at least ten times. The CDR3, as DNA: TGTGCCAGCAGCCTTTCGGGTCTTCCCTACGAGCAGTACTTC. It translates to CASSLSGLPYEQYF. The chain joins TRBV6-1 to TRBJ2-7; D unresolved. The ends were cut back, 6 bases at V and 2 bases at J, with 14 bases in the middle. The CDR3 covers 14 residues. Germline V CDR1 and CDR2: MNHNS, SASEGT.

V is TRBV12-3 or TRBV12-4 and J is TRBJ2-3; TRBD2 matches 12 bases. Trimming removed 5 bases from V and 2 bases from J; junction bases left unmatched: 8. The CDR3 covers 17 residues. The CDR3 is CASSLEGLAGYTDTQYF. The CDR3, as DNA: TGTGCCAGCAGTCTAGAAGGACTAGCGGGATACACAGATACGCAGTATTTT.

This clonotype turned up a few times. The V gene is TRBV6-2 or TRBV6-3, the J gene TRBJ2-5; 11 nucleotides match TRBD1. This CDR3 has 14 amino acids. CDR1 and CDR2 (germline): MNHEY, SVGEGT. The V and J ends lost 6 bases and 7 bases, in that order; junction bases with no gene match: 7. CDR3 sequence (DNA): TGTGCCAGCAGGATAGGGACAGGGGGGGGGACCCAGTACTTC. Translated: CASRIGTGGGTQYF.

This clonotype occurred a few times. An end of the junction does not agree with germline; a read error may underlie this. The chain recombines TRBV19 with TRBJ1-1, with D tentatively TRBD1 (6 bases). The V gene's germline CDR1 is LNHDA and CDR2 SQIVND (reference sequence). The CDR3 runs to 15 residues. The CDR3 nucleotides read TGTGACAGTAGTATAACGGAGACAGGGAACACTGAAGCTTTCTTT. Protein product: CDSSITETGNTEAFF.

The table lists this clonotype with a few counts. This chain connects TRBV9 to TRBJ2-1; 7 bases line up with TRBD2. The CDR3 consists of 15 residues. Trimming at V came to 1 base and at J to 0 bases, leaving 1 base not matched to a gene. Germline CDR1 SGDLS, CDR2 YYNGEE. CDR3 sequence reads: CASSVLAASYNEQFF. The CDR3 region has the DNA TGTGCCAGCAGCGTACTAGCGGCCTCCTACAATGAGCAGTTCTTC.

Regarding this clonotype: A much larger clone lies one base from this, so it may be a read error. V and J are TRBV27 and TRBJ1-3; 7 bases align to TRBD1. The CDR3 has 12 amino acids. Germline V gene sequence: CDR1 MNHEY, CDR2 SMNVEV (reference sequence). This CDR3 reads CDITGDQNTIYF. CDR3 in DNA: TGTGACATAACAGGGGATCAAAACACCATATATTTT.

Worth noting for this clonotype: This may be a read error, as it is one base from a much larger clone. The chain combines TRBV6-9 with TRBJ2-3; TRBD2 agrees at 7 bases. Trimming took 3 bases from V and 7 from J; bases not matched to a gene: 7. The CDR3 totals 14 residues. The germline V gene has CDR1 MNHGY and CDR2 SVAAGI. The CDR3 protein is CASSYIREVYTQYF. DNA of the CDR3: TGTGCCAGCAGTTACATCCGGGAGGTGTATACGCAGTATTTT.

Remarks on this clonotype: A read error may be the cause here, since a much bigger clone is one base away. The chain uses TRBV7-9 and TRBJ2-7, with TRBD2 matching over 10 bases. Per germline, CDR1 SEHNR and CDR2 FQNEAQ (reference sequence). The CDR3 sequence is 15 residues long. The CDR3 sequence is CPSSLARTSGYEQYF. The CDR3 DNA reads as TGTCCCAGCAGCTTAGCAAGGACTAGCGGCTACGAGCAGTACTTC.

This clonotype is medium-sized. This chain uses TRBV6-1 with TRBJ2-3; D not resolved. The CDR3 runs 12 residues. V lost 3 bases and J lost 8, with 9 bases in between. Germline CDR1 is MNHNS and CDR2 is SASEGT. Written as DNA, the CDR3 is TGTGCCAGCAGTGATGCAGGCTTTACGCAGTATTTT. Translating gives CASSDAGFTQYF.

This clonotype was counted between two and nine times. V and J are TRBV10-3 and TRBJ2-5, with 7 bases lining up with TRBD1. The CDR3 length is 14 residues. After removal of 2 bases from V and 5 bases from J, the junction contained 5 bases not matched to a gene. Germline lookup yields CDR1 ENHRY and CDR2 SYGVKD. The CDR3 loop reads CAISEATGVETQYF. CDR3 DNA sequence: TGTGCCATCAGTGAGGCTACAGGGGTGGAGACCCAGTACTTC.

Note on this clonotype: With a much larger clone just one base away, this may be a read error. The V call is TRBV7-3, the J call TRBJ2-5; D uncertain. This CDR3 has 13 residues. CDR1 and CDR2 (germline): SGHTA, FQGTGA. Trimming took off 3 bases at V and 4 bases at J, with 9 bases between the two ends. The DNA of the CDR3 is TGTGCCAGCAGCTTCGGGTCTCGAGAGACCCAGTACTTC. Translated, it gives CASSFGSRETQYF.

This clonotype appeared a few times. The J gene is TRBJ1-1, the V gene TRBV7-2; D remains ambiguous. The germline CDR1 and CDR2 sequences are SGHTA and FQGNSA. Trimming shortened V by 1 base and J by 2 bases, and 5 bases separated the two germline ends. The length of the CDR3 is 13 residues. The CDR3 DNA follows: TGTGCCAGCAGCTTAGGGGATAACACTGAAGCTTTCTTT. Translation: CASSLGDNTEAFF.

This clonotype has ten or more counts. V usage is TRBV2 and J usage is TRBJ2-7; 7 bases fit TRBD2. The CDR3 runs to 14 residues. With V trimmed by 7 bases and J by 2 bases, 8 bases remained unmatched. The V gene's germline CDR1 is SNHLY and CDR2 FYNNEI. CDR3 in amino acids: CASTKTSPTYEQYF. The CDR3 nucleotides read TGTGCCAGCACCAAGACTAGCCCAACCTACGAGCAGTACTTC. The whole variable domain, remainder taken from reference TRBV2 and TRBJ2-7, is EPEVTQTPSHQVTQMGQEVILRCVPISNHLYFYWYRQILGQKVEFLVSFYNNEISEKSEIFDDQFSVERPDGSNFTLKIRSTKLEDSAMYFCASTKTSPTYEQYFGPGTRLTVT.

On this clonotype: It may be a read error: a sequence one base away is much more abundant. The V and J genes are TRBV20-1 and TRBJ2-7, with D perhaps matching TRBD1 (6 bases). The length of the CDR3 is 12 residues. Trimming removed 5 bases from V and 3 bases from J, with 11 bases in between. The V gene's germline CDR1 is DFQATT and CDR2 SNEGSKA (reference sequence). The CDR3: CSAQDRYYEQYF. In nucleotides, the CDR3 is TGCAGTGCTCAGGACAGATACTACGAGCAGTACTTC.

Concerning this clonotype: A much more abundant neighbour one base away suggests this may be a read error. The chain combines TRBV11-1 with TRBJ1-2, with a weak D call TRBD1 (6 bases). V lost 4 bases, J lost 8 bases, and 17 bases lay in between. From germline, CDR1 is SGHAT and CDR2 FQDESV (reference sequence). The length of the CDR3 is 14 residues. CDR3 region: CASSSGTRGEGYTF. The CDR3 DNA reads TGTGCCAGCAGCTCGGGGACACGGGGCGAAGGCTACACCTTC.

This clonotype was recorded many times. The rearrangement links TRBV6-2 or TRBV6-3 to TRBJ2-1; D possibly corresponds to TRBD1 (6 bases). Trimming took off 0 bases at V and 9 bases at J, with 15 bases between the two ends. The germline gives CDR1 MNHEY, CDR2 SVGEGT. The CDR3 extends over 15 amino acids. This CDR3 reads CASSYSNLGTFEQFF. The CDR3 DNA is TGTGCCAGCAGTTACTCGAATTTGGGGACATTTGAGCAGTTCTTC.

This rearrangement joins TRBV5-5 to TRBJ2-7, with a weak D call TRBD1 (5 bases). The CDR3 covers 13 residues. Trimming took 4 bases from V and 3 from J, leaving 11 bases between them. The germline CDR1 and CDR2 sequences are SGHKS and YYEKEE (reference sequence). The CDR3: CASSIDSYYEQYF. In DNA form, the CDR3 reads TGTGCCAGCAGCATAGACAGTTACTACGAGCAGTACTTC.

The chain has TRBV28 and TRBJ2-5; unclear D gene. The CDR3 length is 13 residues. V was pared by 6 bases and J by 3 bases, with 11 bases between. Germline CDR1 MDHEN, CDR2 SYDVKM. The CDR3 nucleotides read TGTGCCAGCAGCAATAACAGCGAAGAGACCCAGTACTTC. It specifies CASSNNSEETQYF.

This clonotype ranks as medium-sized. The CDR3 DNA follows: TGTGCCAGCAGTGTCGGGACCGCCCAGGAGTACTTC. Translation gives CASSVGTAQEYF. V and J are TRBV6-1 and TRBJ2-7; D could derive from TRBD1 or TRBD2 (5 bases each). CDR3 length: 12 residues. CDR1 MNHNS and CDR2 SASEGT come from the germline V gene. V was cut by 4 bases and J by 11 bases, with 15 bases left in between.

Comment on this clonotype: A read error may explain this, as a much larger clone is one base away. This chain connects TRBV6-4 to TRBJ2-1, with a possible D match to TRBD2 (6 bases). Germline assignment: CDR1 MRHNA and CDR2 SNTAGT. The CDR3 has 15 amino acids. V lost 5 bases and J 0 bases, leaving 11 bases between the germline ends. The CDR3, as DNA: TGTGCCAGCAGTATTATCGGGAGCTCCTACAATGAGCAGTTCTTC. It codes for CASSIIGSSYNEQFF.

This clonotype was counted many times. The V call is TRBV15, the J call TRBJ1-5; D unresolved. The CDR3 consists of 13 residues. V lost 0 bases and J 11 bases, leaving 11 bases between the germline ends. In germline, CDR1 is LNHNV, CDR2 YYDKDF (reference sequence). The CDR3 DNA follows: TGTGCCACCAGCAGAGATCGGGCTTCGTCCCAGCATTTT. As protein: CATSRDRASSQHF.

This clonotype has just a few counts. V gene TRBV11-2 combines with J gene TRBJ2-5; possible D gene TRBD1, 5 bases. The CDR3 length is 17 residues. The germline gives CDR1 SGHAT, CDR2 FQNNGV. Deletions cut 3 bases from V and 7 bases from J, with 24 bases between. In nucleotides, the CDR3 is TGTGCCAGCAGCTTTGGTCTGAACCTGGGTCAGGGTGGGACCCAGTACTTC. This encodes CASSFGLNLGQGGTQYF.

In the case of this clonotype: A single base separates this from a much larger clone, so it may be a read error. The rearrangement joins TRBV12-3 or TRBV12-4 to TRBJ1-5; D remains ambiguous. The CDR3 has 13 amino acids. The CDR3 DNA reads TGTGGCAGCAGTTTTGGTAGGGAACAGCCCCAGCATTTT. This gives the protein CGSSFGREQPQHF.

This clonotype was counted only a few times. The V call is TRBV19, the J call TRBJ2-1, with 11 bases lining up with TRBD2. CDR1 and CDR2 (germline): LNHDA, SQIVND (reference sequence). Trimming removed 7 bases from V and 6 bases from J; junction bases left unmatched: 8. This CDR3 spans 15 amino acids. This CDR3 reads CASKSLAGAGNEQFF. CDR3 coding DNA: TGTGCCAGTAAGTCACTAGCGGGAGCTGGCAATGAGCAGTTCTTC.

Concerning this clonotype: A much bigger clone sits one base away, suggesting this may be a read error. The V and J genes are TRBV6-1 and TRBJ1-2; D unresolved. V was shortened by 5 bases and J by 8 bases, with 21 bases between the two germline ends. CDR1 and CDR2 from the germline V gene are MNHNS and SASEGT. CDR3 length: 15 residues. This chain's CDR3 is CASSPPGPDFQGYTF. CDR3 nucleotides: TGTGCCAGCAGTCCACCCGGGCCGGATTTCCAGGGCTACACCTTC.

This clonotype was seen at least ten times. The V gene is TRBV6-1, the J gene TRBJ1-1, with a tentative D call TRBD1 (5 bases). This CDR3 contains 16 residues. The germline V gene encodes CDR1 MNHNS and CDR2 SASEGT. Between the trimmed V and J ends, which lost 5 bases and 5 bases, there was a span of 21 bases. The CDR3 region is CASSRRTGTGKTEAFF. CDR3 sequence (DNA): TGTGCCAGCAGTCGACGAACCGGGACTGGGAAGACTGAAGCTTTCTTT.